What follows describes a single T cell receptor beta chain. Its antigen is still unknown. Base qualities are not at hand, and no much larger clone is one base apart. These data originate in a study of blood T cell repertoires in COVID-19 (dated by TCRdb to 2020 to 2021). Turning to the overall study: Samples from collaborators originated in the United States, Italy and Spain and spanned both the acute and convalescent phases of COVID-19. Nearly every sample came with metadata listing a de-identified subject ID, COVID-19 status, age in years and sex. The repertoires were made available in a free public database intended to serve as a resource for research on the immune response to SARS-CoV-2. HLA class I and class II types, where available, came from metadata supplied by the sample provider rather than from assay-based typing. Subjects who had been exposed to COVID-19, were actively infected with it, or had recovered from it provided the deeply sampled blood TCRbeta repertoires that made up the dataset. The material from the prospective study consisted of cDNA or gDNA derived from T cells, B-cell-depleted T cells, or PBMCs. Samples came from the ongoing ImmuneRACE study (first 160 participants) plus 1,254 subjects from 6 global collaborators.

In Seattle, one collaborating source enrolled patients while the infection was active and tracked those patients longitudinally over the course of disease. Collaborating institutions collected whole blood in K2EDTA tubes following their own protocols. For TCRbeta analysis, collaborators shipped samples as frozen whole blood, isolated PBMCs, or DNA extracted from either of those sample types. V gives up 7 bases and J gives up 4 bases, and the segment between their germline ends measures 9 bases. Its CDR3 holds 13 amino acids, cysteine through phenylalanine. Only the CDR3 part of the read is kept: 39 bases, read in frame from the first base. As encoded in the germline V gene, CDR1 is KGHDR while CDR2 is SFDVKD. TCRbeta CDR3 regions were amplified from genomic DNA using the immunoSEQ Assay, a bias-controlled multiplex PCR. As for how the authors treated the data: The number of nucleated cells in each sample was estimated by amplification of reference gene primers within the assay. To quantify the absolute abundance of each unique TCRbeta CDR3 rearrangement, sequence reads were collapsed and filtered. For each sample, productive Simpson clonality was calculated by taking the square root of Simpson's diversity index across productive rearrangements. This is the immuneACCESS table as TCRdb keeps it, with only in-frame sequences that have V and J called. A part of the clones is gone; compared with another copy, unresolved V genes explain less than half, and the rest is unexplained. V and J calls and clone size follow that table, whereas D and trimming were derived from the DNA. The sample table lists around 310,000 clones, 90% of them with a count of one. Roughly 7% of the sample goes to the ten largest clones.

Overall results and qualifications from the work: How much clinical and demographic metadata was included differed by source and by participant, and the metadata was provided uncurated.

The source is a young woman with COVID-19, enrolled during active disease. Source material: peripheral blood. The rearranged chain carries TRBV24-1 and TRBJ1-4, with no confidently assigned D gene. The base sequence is TGTGCCACCAGCGAGGCCGTTAATGAAAAACTGTTTTTT. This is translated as CATSEAVNEKLFF.